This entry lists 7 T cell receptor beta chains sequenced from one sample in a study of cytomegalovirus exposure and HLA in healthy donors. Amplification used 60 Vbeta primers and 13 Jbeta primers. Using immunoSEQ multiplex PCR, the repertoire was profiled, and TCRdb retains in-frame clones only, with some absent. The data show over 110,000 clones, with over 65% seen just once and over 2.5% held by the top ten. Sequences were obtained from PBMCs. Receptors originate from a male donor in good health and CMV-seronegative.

CDR3 sequence: CASSMGRQVGYEQYF. CDR3 DNA: TGTGCCAGTAGTATGGGGCGACAGGTAGGCTACGAGCAGTACTTC. This chain uses TRBV19 with TRBJ2-7; a weak D match, TRBD1 (6 bases). The CDR3 totals 15 residues. Germline V gene sequence: CDR1 LNHDA, CDR2 SQIVND (reference sequence). V lost 3 bases and J 3 bases, leaving 15 bases between the germline ends.

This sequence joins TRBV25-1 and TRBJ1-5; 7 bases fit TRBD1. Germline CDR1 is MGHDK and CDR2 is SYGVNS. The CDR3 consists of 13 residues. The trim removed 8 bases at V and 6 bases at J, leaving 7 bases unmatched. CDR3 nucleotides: TGTGCCAGCTCCACAGGGGAGAGTCAGCCCCAGCATTTT. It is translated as CASSTGESQPQHF.

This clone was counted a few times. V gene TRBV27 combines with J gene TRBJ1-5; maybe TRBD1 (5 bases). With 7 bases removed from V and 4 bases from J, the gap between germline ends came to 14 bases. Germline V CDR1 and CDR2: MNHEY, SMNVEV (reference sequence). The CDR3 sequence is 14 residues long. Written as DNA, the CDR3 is TGTGCCAGCACTCCTGTCGGGGGGAATCAGCCCCAGCATTTT. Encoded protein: CASTPVGGNQPQHF.

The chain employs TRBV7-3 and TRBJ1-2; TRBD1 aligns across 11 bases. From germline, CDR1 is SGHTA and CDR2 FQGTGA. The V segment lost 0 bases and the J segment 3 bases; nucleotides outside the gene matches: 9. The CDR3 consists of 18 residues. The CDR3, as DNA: TGTGCCAGCAGCTTAACGCGGACAGGGGGCGCAAAGGACTATGGCTACACCTTC. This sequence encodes CASSLTRTGGAKDYGYTF.

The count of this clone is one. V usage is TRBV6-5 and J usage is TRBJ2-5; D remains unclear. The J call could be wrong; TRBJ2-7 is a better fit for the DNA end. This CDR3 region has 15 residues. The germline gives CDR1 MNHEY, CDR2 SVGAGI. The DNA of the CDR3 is TGTGCCAGCAGTTACTCGATTGGTCGGAGTGCCGAGCAGTACTTC. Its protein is CASSYSIGRSAEQYF.

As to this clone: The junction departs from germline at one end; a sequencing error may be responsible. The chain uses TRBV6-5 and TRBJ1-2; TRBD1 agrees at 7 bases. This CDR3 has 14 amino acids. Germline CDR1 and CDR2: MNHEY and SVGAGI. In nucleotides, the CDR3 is TGTGCCAGCAGTTACACCGGGACAGTGGATGGCTACACCTTT. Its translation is CASSYTGTVDGYTF.

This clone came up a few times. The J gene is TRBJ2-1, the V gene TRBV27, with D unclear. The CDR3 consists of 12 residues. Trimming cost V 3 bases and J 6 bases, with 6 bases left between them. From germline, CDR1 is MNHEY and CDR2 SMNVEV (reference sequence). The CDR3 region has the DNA TGTGCCAGCAGTTTCGGGTCCAATGAGCAGTTCTTC. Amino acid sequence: CASSFGSNEQFF.